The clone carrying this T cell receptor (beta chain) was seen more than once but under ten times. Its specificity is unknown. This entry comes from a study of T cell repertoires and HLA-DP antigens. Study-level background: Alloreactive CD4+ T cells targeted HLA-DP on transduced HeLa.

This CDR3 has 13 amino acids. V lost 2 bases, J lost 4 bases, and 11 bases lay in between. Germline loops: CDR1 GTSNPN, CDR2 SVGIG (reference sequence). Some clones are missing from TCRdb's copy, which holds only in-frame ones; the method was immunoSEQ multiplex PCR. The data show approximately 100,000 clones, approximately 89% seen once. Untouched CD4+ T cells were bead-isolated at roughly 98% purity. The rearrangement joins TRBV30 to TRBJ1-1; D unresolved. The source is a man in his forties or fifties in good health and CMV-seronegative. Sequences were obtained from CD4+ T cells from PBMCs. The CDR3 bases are TGTGCCTGGAGTCCCAAGAGGGCCACTGAAGCTTTCTTT. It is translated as CAWSPKRATEAFF. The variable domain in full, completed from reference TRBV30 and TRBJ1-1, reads SQTIHQWPATLVQPVGSPLSLECTVEGTSNPNLYWYRQAAGRGLQLLFYSVGIGQISSEVPQNLSASRPQDRQFILSSKKLLLSDSGFYLCAWSPKRATEAFFGQGTRLTVV.